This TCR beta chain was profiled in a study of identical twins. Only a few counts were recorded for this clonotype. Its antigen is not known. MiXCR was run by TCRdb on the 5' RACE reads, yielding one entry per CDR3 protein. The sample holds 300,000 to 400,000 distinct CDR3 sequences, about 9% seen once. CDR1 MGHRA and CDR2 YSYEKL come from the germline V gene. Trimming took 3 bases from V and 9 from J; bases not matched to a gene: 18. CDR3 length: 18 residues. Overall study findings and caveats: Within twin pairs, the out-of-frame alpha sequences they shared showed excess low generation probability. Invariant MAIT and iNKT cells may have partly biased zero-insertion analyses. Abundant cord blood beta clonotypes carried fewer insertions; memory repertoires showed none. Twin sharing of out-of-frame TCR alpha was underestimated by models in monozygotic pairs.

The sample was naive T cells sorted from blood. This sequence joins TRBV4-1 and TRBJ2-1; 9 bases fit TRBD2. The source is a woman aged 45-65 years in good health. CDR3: CASSQQDAVSGRSGEQFF. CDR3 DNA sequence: TGCGCCAGCAGCCAGCAAGATGCGGTTAGCGGGAGATCTGGTGAGCAGTTCTTC.